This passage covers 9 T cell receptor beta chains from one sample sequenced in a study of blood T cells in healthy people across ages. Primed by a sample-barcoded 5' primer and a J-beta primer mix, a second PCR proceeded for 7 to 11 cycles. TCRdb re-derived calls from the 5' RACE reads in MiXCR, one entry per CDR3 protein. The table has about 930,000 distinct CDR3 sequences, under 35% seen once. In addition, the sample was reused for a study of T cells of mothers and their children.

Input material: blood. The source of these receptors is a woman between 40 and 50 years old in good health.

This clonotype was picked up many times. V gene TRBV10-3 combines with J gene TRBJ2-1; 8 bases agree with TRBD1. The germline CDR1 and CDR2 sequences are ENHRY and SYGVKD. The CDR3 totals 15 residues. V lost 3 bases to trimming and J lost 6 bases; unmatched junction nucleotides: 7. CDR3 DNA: TGTGCCATCAGTGAACGGACAGGGTTTGGCAATGAGCAGTTCTTC. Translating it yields CAISERTGFGNEQFF.

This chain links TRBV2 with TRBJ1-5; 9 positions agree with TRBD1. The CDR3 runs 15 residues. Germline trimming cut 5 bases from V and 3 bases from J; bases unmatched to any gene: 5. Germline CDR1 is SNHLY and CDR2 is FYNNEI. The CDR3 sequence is CASSMGQGNNQPQHF. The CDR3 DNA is TGTGCCAGCAGTATGGGACAGGGCAACAATCAGCCCCAGCATTTT.

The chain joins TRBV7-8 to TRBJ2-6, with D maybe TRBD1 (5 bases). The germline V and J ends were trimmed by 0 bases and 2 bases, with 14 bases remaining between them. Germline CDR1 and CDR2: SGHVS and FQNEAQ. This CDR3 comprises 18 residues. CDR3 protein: CASSLARFRRAGANVLTF. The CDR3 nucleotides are TGTGCCAGCAGCTTAGCGCGGTTCCGCAGGGCTGGGGCCAACGTCCTGACTTTC.

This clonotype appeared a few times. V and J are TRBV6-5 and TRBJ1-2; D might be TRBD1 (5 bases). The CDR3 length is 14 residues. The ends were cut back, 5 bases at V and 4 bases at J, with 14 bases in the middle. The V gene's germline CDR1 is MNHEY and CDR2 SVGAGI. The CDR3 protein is CASSTRQGPYGYTF. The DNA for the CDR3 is TGTGCCAGCAGTACCCGCCAGGGCCCCTATGGCTACACCTTC.

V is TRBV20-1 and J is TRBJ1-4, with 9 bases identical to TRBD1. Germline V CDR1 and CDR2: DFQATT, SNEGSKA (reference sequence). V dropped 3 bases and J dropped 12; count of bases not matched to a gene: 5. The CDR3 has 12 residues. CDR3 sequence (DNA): TGCAGTGCTAGGACAGGGGGGTGGGAACTGTTTTTT. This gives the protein CSARTGGWELFF.

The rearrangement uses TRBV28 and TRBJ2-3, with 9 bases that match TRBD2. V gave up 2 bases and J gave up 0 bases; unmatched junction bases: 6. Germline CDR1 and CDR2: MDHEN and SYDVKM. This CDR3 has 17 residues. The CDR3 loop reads CASSLLRLADSTDTQYF. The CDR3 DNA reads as TGTGCCAGCAGTTTACTTAGACTAGCGGACAGCACAGATACGCAGTATTTT.

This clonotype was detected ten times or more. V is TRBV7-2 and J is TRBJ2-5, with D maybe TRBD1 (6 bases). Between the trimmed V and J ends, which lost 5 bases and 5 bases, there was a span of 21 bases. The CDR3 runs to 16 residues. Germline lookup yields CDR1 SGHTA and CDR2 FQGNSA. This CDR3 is CASSQGTPSLRETQYF. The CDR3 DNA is TGTGCCAGCAGCCAAGGGACACCCTCCCTTAGGGAGACCCAGTACTTC.

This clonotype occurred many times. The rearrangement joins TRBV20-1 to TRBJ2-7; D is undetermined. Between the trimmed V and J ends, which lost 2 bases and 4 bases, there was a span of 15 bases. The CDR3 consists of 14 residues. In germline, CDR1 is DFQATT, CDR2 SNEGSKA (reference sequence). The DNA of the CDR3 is TGCAGTGCTAGACGTGACTCATACCCATACGAGCAGTACTTC. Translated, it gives CSARRDSYPYEQYF.

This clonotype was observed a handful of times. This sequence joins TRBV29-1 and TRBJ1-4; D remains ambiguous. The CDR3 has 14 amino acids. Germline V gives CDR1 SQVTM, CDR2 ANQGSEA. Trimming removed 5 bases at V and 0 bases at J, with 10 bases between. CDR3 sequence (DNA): TGCAGCGTTTCTGGCAGAACAACTAATGAAAAACTGTTTTTT. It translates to CSVSGRTTNEKLFF.